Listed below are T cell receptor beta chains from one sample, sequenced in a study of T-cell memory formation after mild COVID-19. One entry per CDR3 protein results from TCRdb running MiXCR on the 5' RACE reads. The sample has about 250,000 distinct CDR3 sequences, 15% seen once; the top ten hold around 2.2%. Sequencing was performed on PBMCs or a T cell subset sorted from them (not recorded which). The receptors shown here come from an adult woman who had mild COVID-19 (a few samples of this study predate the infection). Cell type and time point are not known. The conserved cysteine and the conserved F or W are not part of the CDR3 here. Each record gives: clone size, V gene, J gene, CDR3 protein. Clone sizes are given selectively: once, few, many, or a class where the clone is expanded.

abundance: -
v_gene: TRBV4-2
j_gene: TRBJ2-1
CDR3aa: ASSQDAGGNEQF

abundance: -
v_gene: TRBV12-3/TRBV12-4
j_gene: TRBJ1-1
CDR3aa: ASSNTKRTGRNTEAF

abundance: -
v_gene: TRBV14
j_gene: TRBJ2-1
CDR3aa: ASSPSGHEQF

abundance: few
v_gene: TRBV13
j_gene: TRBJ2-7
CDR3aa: ASSLGSYRGLSYEQY

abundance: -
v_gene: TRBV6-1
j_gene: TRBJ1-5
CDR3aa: ASSGSRGNQPQH

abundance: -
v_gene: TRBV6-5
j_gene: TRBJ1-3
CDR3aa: ASRADRASGNTIY

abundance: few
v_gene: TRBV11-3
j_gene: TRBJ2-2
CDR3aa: ASSGQGVAGELF

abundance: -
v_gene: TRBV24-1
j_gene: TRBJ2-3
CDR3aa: ATSESSGASTDTQY

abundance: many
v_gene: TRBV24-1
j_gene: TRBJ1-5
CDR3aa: ATSGTGVIQPQH

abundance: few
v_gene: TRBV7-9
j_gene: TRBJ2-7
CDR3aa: ASITPDEGSSYEQY

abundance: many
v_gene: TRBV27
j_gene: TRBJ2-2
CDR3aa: ASSRRAGGPNTGELF

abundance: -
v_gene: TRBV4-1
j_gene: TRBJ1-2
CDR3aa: ASSQDAVWGYT

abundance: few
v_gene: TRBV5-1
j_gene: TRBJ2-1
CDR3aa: ASSLAVNNEQF

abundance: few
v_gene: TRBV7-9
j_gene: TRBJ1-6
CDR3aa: ASSLEPKTPLH

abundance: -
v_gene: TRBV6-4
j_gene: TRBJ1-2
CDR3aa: ASRLNSGYGYT

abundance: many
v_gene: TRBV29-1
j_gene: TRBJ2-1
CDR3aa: SVGLAGYNEQF

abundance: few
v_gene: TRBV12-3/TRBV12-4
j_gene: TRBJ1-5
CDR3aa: ASQGVHQPQH

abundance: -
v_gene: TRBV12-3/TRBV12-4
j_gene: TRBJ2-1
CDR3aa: ASSGDLLSYNEQF

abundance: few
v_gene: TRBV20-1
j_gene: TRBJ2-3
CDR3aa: SASDRDQGTDTQY

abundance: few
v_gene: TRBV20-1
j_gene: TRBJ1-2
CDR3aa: SASRQAWGGYT

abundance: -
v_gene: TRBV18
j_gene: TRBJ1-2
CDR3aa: ASSPMGLFGAYGYT

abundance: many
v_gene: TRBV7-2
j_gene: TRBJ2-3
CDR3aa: ASSLENTDTQY

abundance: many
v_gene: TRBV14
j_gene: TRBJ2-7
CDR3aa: ASSQGQGVYEQY

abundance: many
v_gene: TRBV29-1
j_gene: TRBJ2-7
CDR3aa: SARGSYEQY

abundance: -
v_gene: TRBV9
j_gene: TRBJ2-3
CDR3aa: ASSVGGTSGSTDTQY

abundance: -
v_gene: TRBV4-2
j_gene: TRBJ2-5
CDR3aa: ASSQDGSLADRVLETQY

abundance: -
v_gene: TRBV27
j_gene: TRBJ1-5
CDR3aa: ASSLEGARQPQH

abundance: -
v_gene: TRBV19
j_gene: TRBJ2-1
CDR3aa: ASRPFLGQFSYNEQF

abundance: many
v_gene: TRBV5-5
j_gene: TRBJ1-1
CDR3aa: ASSQADRGRDDEAF

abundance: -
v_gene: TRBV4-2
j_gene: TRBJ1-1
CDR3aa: ASSQLSTGGTEAF

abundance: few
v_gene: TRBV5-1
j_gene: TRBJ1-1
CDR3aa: ASSPGQLRNTEAF

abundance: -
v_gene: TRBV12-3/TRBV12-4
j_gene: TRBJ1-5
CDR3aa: ASSNVAGTQH

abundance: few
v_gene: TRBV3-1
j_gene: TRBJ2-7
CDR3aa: ASSQADYEQY

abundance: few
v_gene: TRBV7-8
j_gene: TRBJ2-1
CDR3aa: ASSQGLAGGSEQF

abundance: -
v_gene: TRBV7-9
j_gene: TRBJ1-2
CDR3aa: ASSTGEGSSGYT

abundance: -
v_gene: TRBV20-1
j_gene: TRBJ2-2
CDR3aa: SLLAPNTGELF

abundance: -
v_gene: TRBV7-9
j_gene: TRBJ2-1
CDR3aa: ASRPGQTLIFYNEQF

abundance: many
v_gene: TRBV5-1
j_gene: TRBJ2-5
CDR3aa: ASSLAISGTLTQY

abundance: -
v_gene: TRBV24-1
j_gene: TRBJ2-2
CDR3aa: ATSPPRADTGELF

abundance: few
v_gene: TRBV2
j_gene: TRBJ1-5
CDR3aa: ASSVGISQPQH

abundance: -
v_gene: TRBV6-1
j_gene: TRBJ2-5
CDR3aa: ASTRVWRSQETQY

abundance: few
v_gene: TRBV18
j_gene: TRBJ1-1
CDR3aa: ASSPPLGQGSAEAF

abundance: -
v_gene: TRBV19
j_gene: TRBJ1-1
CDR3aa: ASSERMNTEAF